This paragraph reports one TCR beta chain. Its antigen is not known. Germline CDR1 is DFQATT and CDR2 is SNEGSKA (reference sequence). CDR3 size: 12 residues. Trimming shortened V by 6 bases and J by 9 bases, and 18 bases separated the two germline ends. MiXCR, applied by TCRdb to the 5' RACE reads, yields one record per CDR3 protein. The sample has 500,000 or so distinct CDR3 sequences, around 20% seen once; the top ten hold 0.91%. This entry is derived from a study of identical twins. General study findings and limits: The authors noted that invariant MAIT and iNKT cells could partly confound zero-insertion analyses. Models predicted too little out-of-frame TCR alpha sharing in monozygotic twins. A cross-sectional statistical analysis, not follow-up of the same donors, supported the conclusions.

These sequences were also reported in another study, on T cells expressing NK-cell markers. This second report adds: Seven of eight sequenced donors tested HCMV-seropositive; one tested seronegative.

The sample consisted of CD4+ T cells sorted from blood. The sequence derives from a woman aged 18-30 years in good health. The rearrangement links TRBV20-1 to TRBJ2-7; TRBD1 or TRBD2 may be the D gene (5 bases each). The CDR3 region is CSAGTAGEWQYF. In nucleotides, the CDR3 is TGCAGTGCAGGGACGGCCGGTGAATGGCAGTACTTC.